These 21 T cell receptor beta chains came from one sample sequenced in a study of blood T cell repertoires in COVID-19. This table comes from immunoSEQ multiplex PCR, and its TCRdb copy is limited to in-frame clones, with some not included. The top ten hold 4% to 5.5% of the sample, which has more than 85,000 clones, 75% to 90% seen once. The source material was peripheral blood. These receptors were taken from a woman aged 50 to 60 with COVID-19, enrolled during active disease.

The chain employs TRBV6-2 or TRBV6-3 and TRBJ1-2; 10 nucleotides agree with TRBD1. This CDR3 has 16 amino acids. Germline CDR1 and CDR2: MNHEY and SVGEGT. V was pared by 0 bases and J by 7 bases, with 8 bases of the junction left unmatched. The CDR3 sequence is CASSYSLGTGELGYTF. The CDR3 DNA follows: TGTGCCAGCAGTTACTCACTCGGGACAGGGGAACTTGGCTACACCTTC.

This clone was found a few times. V usage is TRBV6-6 and J usage is TRBJ2-6; no firm D call. Trimming shortened V by 6 bases and J by 3 bases, and 3 bases separated the two germline ends. The CDR3 contains 12 residues. Germline assignment: CDR1 MNHNY and CDR2 SVGAGI (reference sequence). CDR3 DNA: TGTGCCAGCAGGAGTGGGGCCAACGTCCTGACTTTC. Its protein product is CASRSGANVLTF.

The rearrangement uses TRBV3-1 (or the pseudogene TRBV3-2) and TRBJ1-2; 7 bases are shared with TRBD1. The germline CDR1 and CDR2 sequences are LGHDT and YNNKEL (reference sequence). The CDR3 runs 15 residues. After removal of 1 base from V and 4 bases from J, the junction contained 6 bases not matched to a gene. The CDR3 reads CASSQARGLFYGYTF. The CDR3 DNA reads TGTGCCAGCAGCCAAGCGAGGGGGCTGTTCTATGGCTACACCTTC.

The J gene is TRBJ1-4, the V gene TRBV12-3 or TRBV12-4, with a weak D call TRBD1 (6 bases). Deletions cut 7 bases from V and 6 bases from J, with 12 bases between. This CDR3 is built from 13 residues. The CDR3 nucleotides read TGTGCCAGCAAAACAGGGTTTGATGAAAAACTGTTTTTT. It yields the protein CASKTGFDEKLFF.

The genes are TRBV30 and TRBJ1-1; TRBD1 aligns across 9 bases. This CDR3 contains 14 residues. After removal of 3 bases from V and 6 bases from J, the junction contained 8 bases not matched to a gene. CDR1 and CDR2 from the germline V gene are GTSNPN and SVGIG (reference sequence). This CDR3 reads CAWRGTGRIAEAFF. CDR3 nucleotides: TGTGCCTGGAGGGGGACAGGGAGAATTGCTGAAGCTTTCTTT.

The chain is built from TRBV19 and TRBJ1-3; D gene ambiguous. The V end was cut by 5 bases, the J end by 7 bases, with 15 bases between. Germline lookup yields CDR1 LNHDA and CDR2 SQIVND (reference sequence). This CDR3 has 14 residues. The CDR3 sequence is CASSLPNTVNTIYF. The DNA for the CDR3 is TGTGCCAGTAGTCTACCTAATACAGTGAACACCATATATTTT. The full variable domain, in which reference TRBV19 and TRBJ1-3 provide the parts outside the CDR3, is DGGITQSPKYLFRKEGQNVTLSCEQNLNHDAMYWYRQDPGQGLRLIYYSQIVNDFQKGDIAEGYSVSREKKESFPLTVTSAQKNPTAFYLCASSLPNTVNTIYFGEGSWLTVV.

This sequence joins TRBV12-3 or TRBV12-4 and TRBJ1-1; TRBD1 might be the D (5 bases). Trimming took off 2 bases at V and 1 base at J, with 5 bases between the two ends. The CDR3 is 13 amino acids. The CDR3 is CASSLRGNTEAFF. In nucleotides, the CDR3 is TGTGCCAGCAGTTTAAGGGGGAACACTGAAGCTTTCTTT.

In DNA form, the CDR3 reads TGTGCCAGCAGCTTAGGCCCCGGACTAGCGGGGTTCACAGATACGCAGTATTTT. It is translated as CASSLGPGLAGFTDTQYF. The rearrangement uses TRBV7-2 and TRBJ2-3; 12 nucleotides match TRBD2. Germline V gives CDR1 SGHTA, CDR2 FQGNSA. V dropped 1 base and J dropped 2; count of bases not matched to a gene: 7. The CDR3 length is 18 residues.

The rearrangement links TRBV5-1 to TRBJ2-3, with D possibly TRBD2 on 5 matching bases. Between the trimmed V and J ends, which lost 1 base and 2 bases, there was a span of 20 bases. The V gene's germline CDR1 is SGHRS and CDR2 YFSETQ. The CDR3 runs 18 residues. Here the CDR3 DNA reads TGCGCCAGCAGCTTGATGTTAGAGACTAACCCACCCACAGATACGCAGTATTTT. Translating gives CASSLMLETNPPTDTQYF.

In this sample, this clone turned up a few times. This chain links TRBV6-2 or TRBV6-3 with TRBJ1-5, with 7 nucleotides matching TRBD1. Per the germline V gene, CDR1 is MNHEY and CDR2 is SVGEGT. The CDR3 spans 13 residues. With 6 bases clipped from V and 5 bases from J, the junction kept 4 bases outside the gene matches. Here the CDR3 reads CASSRGTDQPQHF. CDR3 in DNA: TGTGCCAGCAGCAGGGGGACAGATCAGCCCCAGCATTTT.

The chain recombines TRBV7-9 with TRBJ1-4, with D possibly TRBD1 on 6 matching bases. The length of the CDR3 is 17 residues. Trimming cost V 3 bases and J 3 bases, with 17 bases left between them. The germline V gene has CDR1 SEHNR and CDR2 FQNEAQ (reference sequence). The CDR3 protein is CASSFISRTVPNEKLFF. Here the CDR3 DNA reads TGTGCCAGCAGCTTTATTTCCCGGACAGTACCTAATGAAAAACTGTTTTTT.

This clone is a singleton in its sample. J is TRBJ2-3 and V is TRBV4-2; the match to TRBD2 covers 9 bases. In germline, CDR1 is LGHNA, CDR2 YNFKEQ. CDR3 size: 17 residues. Unmatched junction bases numbered 15, after V lost 5 bases and J lost 6 bases. This CDR3 reads CASSASPGGGASDTQYF. The CDR3 nucleotides are TGTGCCAGCAGCGCGAGTCCGGGCGGGGGGGCCAGCGATACGCAGTATTTT.

The rearrangement uses TRBV6-5 and TRBJ2-3; 7 bases align to TRBD1. Germline CDR1 reads MNHEY; CDR2 reads SVGAGI. The CDR3 runs 16 residues. Trimming took 2 bases from V and 0 from J; bases not matched to a gene: 5. CDR3 sequence: CASSYTGAISTDTQYF. As DNA, the CDR3 is TGTGCCAGCAGTTACACAGGGGCTATCAGCACAGATACGCAGTATTTT.

This chain uses TRBV20-1 with TRBJ2-7; the D gene could be TRBD1 or TRBD2 (5 bases each). The CDR3 spans 14 residues. V was cut by 3 bases and J by 6 bases, with 18 bases left in between. Per germline, CDR1 DFQATT and CDR2 SNEGSKA (reference sequence). CDR3 DNA: TGCAGTGCTAGTGGGGGTCAGGGTACTCTCGAGCAGTACTTC. This translates into CSASGGQGTLEQYF.

This rearrangement joins TRBV3-1 (or the pseudogene TRBV3-2) to TRBJ2-7; 9 bases are a match to TRBD1. The junction had 9 bases not matched to a gene; V was cut back by 5 bases and J by 4 bases. Germline V gives CDR1 LGHDT, CDR2 YNNKEL (reference sequence). The CDR3 sequence is 15 residues long. The CDR3 loop reads CASSLRQGVGYEQYF. CDR3 sequence (DNA): TGTGCCAGCAGCTTAAGACAGGGGGTAGGTTACGAGCAGTACTTC.

The chain joins TRBV27 to TRBJ1-1; maybe TRBD1 (5 bases). The CDR3 has 15 amino acids. Germline V CDR1 and CDR2: MNHEY, SMNVEV (reference sequence). V lost 7 bases and J lost 6, with 21 bases in between. CDR3 nucleotide sequence: TGTGCCAGCACCAATGCGGGACGGCGTTGGTCTGAAGCTTTCTTT. It is translated as CASTNAGRRWSEAFF.

The rearrangement joins TRBV7-9 to TRBJ2-3, with 7 bases that match TRBD2. The CDR3 is 15 amino acids. The germline gives CDR1 SEHNR, CDR2 FQNEAQ (reference sequence). The V gene end was trimmed by 5 bases and the J gene end by 2 bases; junction bases not matched to a gene: 7. Here the CDR3 DNA reads TGTGCCAGCAGCGGGAGGGCGGGGGTCACAGATACGCAGTATTTT. This sequence encodes CASSGRAGVTDTQYF.

The rearrangement uses TRBV9 and TRBJ2-4; TRBD2 is a possible D gene (5 bases). V was cut by 0 bases and J by 8 bases, with 18 bases left in between. The CDR3 has 16 residues. Looked up from germline, CDR1 is SGDLS and CDR2 is YYNGEE. CDR3: CASSVGISDGMDIQYF. The CDR3 bases are TGTGCCAGCAGCGTAGGGATATCCGACGGGATGGACATTCAGTACTTC.

This chain uses TRBV28 with TRBJ1-4; 9 positions agree with TRBD1. This CDR3 has 12 amino acids. Germline V gene data show CDR1 as MDHEN and CDR2 as SYDVKM. Germline trimming cut 10 bases from V and 7 bases from J; bases unmatched to any gene: 4. CDR3 region: CATRQGGEKLFF. The CDR3, as DNA: TGTGCCACCCGACAGGGGGGTGAAAAACTGTTTTTT.

The rearrangement joins TRBV28 to TRBJ1-1; possible D gene TRBD1, 6 bases. The ends were cut back, 5 bases at V and 0 bases at J, with 25 bases in the middle. Germline lookup yields CDR1 MDHEN and CDR2 SYDVKM. The CDR3 is made up of 19 amino acids. The CDR3 DNA reads TGTGCCAGCAGTCACCCCGGGACACCACACAACCTCATGAACACTGAAGCTTTCTTT. This gives the protein CASSHPGTPHNLMNTEAFF.

This chain connects TRBV20-1 to TRBJ1-1; 8 bases align to TRBD1. This CDR3 has 10 amino acids. Germline CDR1 DFQATT, CDR2 SNEGSKA (reference sequence). V lost 7 bases to trimming and J lost 11 bases; unmatched junction nucleotides: 6. CDR3 nucleotides: TGCAGTGGTACAGGGGGGGAGGCTTTCTTT. Amino acids: CSGTGGEAFF.